This T cell receptor (beta chain) stems from a study of T cell clonality in common variable immunodeficiency. Findings and limits, study-wide: Common variable immunodeficiency TCR beta sequences reportedly had fewer deletions and N-nucleotide insertions.

Of CVID subjects, roughly 15 were female and around 27 male, mean age about 40. This clone was seen ten or more times. The antigen remains unidentified. The missing CDR3 end, 3 residues past where the read stops, is filled in from the germline J gene. The protocol was immunoSEQ multiplex PCR, while the TCRdb copy is restricted to in-frame clones and leaves out a portion. The sample includes about 26,000 clones, none of them occurring once. V lost 3 bases to trimming and J lost 3 bases, with 5 bases between them. This CDR3 is 12 amino acids long. Germline V CDR1 and CDR2: LNHDA, SQIVND (reference sequence).

Sequencing was performed on peripheral blood mononuclear cells. The chain joins TRBV19 to TRBJ1-2, with D perhaps TRBD1 (5 bases). The source of this sequence is a human donor with common variable immunodeficiency. The sequenced CDR3 bases are TGTGCCAGTAGTATGACAGACTATGGC. This codes for CASSMTDYG. The CDR3 in full is CASSMTDYGYTF. The full variable domain, with the rest looked up from reference TRBV19 and TRBJ1-2, is DGGITQSPKYLFRKEGQNVTLSCEQNLNHDAMYWYRQDPGQGLRLIYYSQIVNDFQKGDIAEGYSVSREKKESFPLTVTSAQKNPTAFYLCASSMTDYGYTFGSGTRLTVV.